In its sample, the clone carrying this T cell receptor beta chain was seen a few times. Its antigen remains unidentified. Primers used in a second PCR of about 7 to 12 cycles were a sample-barcoded 5' primer and a J-beta primer mix. Individual samples furnished no less than 2.5 million CDR3-containing paired-end reads apiece. One entry per CDR3 protein results from TCRdb running MiXCR on the 5' RACE reads. The data contain about 1.4 million distinct CDR3 sequences, 55% to 75% of them singletons. Trimming removed 5 bases from V and 4 bases from J, with 11 bases in between. This CDR3 spans 13 amino acids. The V gene's germline CDR1 is ENHRY and CDR2 SYGVKD. This entry is derived from a study of blood T cells in healthy people across ages. Study outcomes and limitations: The unknown donor CMV status may have confounded expanded clonotype changes.

This chain connects TRBV10-3 to TRBJ1-1; TRBD1 might be the D (5 bases). This TCR was sampled from a man younger than 35 in good health. Sequences were obtained from blood. CDR3 sequence (DNA): TGTGCCATCAGTCAGGGCCCTTTCACTGAAGCTTTCTTT. This gives the protein CAISQGPFTEAFF.